A single sample is the source of the 11 T cell receptor beta chains below, sequenced in a study of blood T cell repertoires in COVID-19 (dated by TCRdb to about 2020). The protocol used for the library was the immunoSEQ multiplex PCR assay. Imported from immuneACCESS, the table was reduced by TCRdb to in-frame sequences with V and J called. These copies leave out some clones; in studies compared against another copy, an unresolved V gene accounts for under half, and the cause of the remainder is not known. The sample profile shows approximately 55,000 clones; more than 75% of them were found once. 6.5% to 8% of the sample is in the top ten clones. The specimen sequenced was peripheral blood. Receptors originate from a man aged 45-60 years with active COVID-19.

The chain carries TRBV6-4 and TRBJ2-3; 9 positions match TRBD2. Trimming at V came to 2 bases and at J to 0 bases, leaving 0 bases not matched to a gene. CDR3 size: 15 residues. Germline V lookup: CDR1 MRHNA, CDR2 SNTAGT. CDR3 sequence: CASSDGTSSTDTQYF. In DNA form, the CDR3 reads TGTGCCAGCAGTGACGGGACTAGCAGCACAGATACGCAGTATTTT.

The CDR3 DNA is TGTGCCTGGGGCGGACAGGGTTCGGAGACCCAGTACTTC. It encodes CAWGGQGSETQYF. The chain employs TRBV30 and TRBJ2-5, with 8 bases fitting TRBD1. Germline assignment: CDR1 GTSNPN and CDR2 SVGIG (reference sequence). V shed 5 bases, J shed 5 bases, and the junction held 7 bases outside the gene matches. The length of the CDR3 is 13 residues. Combining the CDR3 with reference TRBV30 and TRBJ2-5 gives the whole variable domain SQTIHQWPATLVQPVGSPLSLECTVEGTSNPNLYWYRQAAGRGLQLLFYSVGIGQISSEVPQNLSASRPQDRQFILSSKKLLLSDSGFYLCAWGGQGSETQYFGPGTRLLVL.

This clone has only one observation. The rearrangement links TRBV6-6 to TRBJ1-2; no clear D gene. V was cut by 0 bases and J by 6 bases, with 11 bases left in between. The V gene's germline CDR1 is MNHNY and CDR2 SVGAGI (reference sequence). CDR3 length: 14 residues. The CDR3 DNA follows: TGTGCCAGCAGTTACTCGGAGGGTTTAGATGGCTACACCTTC. Its protein product is CASSYSEGLDGYTF.

The CDR3: CSVEIRDRDLHGYTF. The CDR3, as DNA: TGCAGCGTAGAAATCCGGGACAGGGATCTACATGGCTACACCTTC. The rearrangement links TRBV29-1 to TRBJ1-2; 9 nucleotides agree with TRBD1. V lost 6 bases, J lost 6 bases, and 14 bases stayed unmatched. In germline, CDR1 is SQVTM, CDR2 ANQGSEA. This CDR3 comprises 15 residues.

The chain links TRBV19 to TRBJ2-7; the D gene is possibly TRBD2 (6 bases). With 1 base removed from V and 9 bases from J, the gap between germline ends came to 13 bases. This CDR3 is built from 13 residues. The germline gives CDR1 LNHDA, CDR2 SQIVND (reference sequence). Here the CDR3 DNA reads TGTGCCAGTAGTATAGGCCGGGACTTCGGGCAGTACTTC. Translation gives CASSIGRDFGQYF.

The V call is TRBV27, the J call TRBJ1-1; 12 bases align to TRBD1. CDR1 is MNHEY, CDR2 SMNVEV, per germline (reference sequence). This CDR3 contains 17 residues. The J segment lost 0 bases and the V segment lost 4 bases, leaving 6 bases of the junction unmatched. The CDR3 DNA is TGTGCCAGCAGTTCTTTGGGACAGGGGGCGTTGAACACTGAAGCTTTCTTT. Its translation is CASSSLGQGALNTEAFF.

This rearrangement joins TRBV4-2 to TRBJ2-1, with 7 bases matching TRBD2. The CDR3 covers 16 residues. V lost 0 bases and J lost 4; bases outside the gene matches: 6. Germline-derived CDR1 and CDR2 are LGHNA and YNFKEQ. The CDR3 spells CASSQDPGEGYNEQFF. The CDR3 bases are TGTGCCAGCAGCCAAGATCCCGGGGAGGGTTACAATGAGCAGTTCTTC.

This chain uses TRBV7-8 with TRBJ2-3; no reliable D call. Germline assignment: CDR1 SGHVS and CDR2 FQNEAQ. V was cut by 6 bases and J by 0 bases, with 10 bases left in between. CDR3 length: 14 residues. CDR3 in amino acids: CASRNSPSTDTQYF. In DNA, the CDR3 is TGTGCCAGCAGGAACAGTCCTAGCACAGATACGCAGTATTTT.

The DNA for the CDR3 is TGTGCCAGCAGCTTAGCAGGACAAAGAGACGCTTTCTTT. This sequence encodes CASSLAGQRDAFF. The genes are TRBV7-9 and TRBJ1-1; weak D call: TRBD1 (5 bases). Germline loops: CDR1 SEHNR, CDR2 FQNEAQ (reference sequence). The CDR3 has 13 residues. V lost 0 bases and J lost 11, with 13 bases in between.

This chain joins TRBV5-6 and TRBJ1-6; TRBD1 aligns across 8 bases. The CDR3 spans 15 residues. V dropped 4 bases and J dropped 10; count of bases not matched to a gene: 10. Germline CDR1 SGHDT, CDR2 YYEEEE. The CDR3 region is CASSVDRGFGSPLHF. CDR3 nucleotides: TGTGCCAGCAGCGTAGACAGGGGTTTCGGATCACCCCTCCACTTT.

The V and J genes are TRBV7-2 and TRBJ2-7; D perhaps matches TRBD2 (6 bases). V lost 1 base and J 3 bases, leaving 10 bases between the germline ends. This CDR3 spans 14 amino acids. Germline V gives CDR1 SGHTA, CDR2 FQGNSA. CDR3 in amino acids: CASSLVGGDYEQYF. CDR3 bases: TGTGCCAGCAGCTTAGTGGGCGGGGACTACGAGCAGTACTTC.